This T cell receptor (beta chain) derives from a study of cytomegalovirus exposure and HLA in healthy donors. Study-wide points: An analysis that was carried out later associated approximately 17,000 TCR beta sequences with HLA alleles at 0.05 false discovery rate.

V trimming: 3 bases; J trimming: 4 bases; junction bases outside the gene matches: 1. Germline loops: CDR1 KGHSH, CDR2 LQKENI. The CDR3 is made up of 14 amino acids. The PCR used 60 Vbeta and 13 Jbeta primers. Assay: immunoSEQ multiplex PCR; the TCRdb copy retains only in-frame clones and omits some. Of about 70,000 clones in the sample, roughly 88% were seen once. Turning to this clone: Its antigen remains unidentified.

The receptor was derived from a woman between 25 and 40 years old in good health and CMV-seronegative. Source material: PBMCs. The rearrangement uses TRBV18 and TRBJ2-7, with TRBD1 identical over 12 bases. The DNA of the CDR3 is TGTGCCAGCTCACCGGGACAGGGGGCTTACGAGCAGTACTTC. Amino acids: CASSPGQGAYEQYF.